This is a list of T cell receptor beta chains from one sample in a study of tumor-infiltrating lymphocytes in primary liver carcinoma. TCRdb analysed the multiplex PCR reads with MiXCR anew, one entry per CDR3 protein. The sample lists 300,000 to 400,000 distinct CDR3 sequences; more than 55% were seen once. Sequences were obtained from peripheral blood. The receptor set was obtained from a man aged 35-49 years with primary liver carcinoma and hepatitis B virus infection. The CDR3 runs from the conserved cysteine through the conserved F or W. D genes are given only for firm matches. Clone size is not always given. Where it is, it says once, few, many or a class for expanded clones.

J gene | V gene | D gene | clone size | CDR3 DNA | CDR3 protein
TRBJ2-7 | TRBV7-9 | - | - | TGTGCCAGCAGCCCGGATGAGGCCTTCTCCTACGAGCAGTACTTC | CASSPDEAFSYEQYF
TRBJ2-7 | TRBV29-1 | - | many | TGCAGCGTTGACCAGGGGTACGAGCAGTACTTC | CSVDQGYEQYF
TRBJ2-3 | TRBV12-5 | - | - | TGTGCTAGTGGTTCATTCGGCACAGATACGCAATATTTT | CASGSFGTDTQYF
TRBJ1-2 | TRBV28 | - | - | TGTGCCAGCACTCCTTGGGCGGCCCCAGCTAACTATGGCTACACCTTC | CASTPWAAPANYGYTF
TRBJ2-2 | TRBV11-3 | - | - | TGTGCCAGTAGCCACCAGGGGAACGCCGTGGAGCTGTTTTTT | CASSHQGNAVELFF
TRBJ2-3 | TRBV6-5 | TRBD2 | - | TGTGCCATCGATAGCGGACTAGAGGAAGATACACAGTATTTT | CAIDSGLEEDTQYF
TRBJ2-7 | TRBV6-5 | - | - | TGTGCCAGCCGCACCCAGCTAGCGAACGAGCAGTACTTC | CASRTQLANEQYF
TRBJ2-5 | TRBV28 | TRBD2 | - | TGTGCCAGCAGTTTAAGGGCGGGGGTAGAGACCCAGTACTTC | CASSLRAGVETQYF
TRBJ2-5 | TRBV28 | - | many | TGTGCCAGCAGCCGAAAAGAGACCCAGTACTTC | CASSRKETQYF
TRBJ2-1 | TRBV5-5 | - | many | TGTGCCAGCAGCCTCCAGTCATACAATGAGCAGTTCTTC | CASSLQSYNEQFF
TRBJ1-2 | TRBV11-2 | TRBD1 | - | TGTGCCAGCGGCTTCTTGACAGGGTCCTTTGGCTACACCTTC | CASGFLTGSFGYTF
TRBJ2-7 | TRBV11-2 | - | - | TGTGCAAGCAGCTTAGGAAGGACCAAATACGAGCAGTACTTC | CASSLGRTKYEQYF
TRBJ2-7 | TRBV11-2 | TRBD1 | - | TGTGCCAGCAACCCGGACAGGGGATATGGCGAGCAGTACTTC | CASNPDRGYGEQYF
TRBJ1-1 | TRBV11-2 | TRBD1 | many | TGTGCCAGCAGCTCGAGGGACAGGGGGATCCCTGAAGCTTTCTTT | CASSSRDRGIPEAFF
TRBJ2-5 | TRBV29-1 | - | - | TGCAGCGTTGGGAAGGATCACGAGACCCAGTACTTC | CSVGKDHETQYF
TRBJ1-2 | TRBV6-6 | TRBD1 | few | TGTGCCGGCAGCTTTCTTGGACAGGCGAACTATGGCTACACCTTC | CAGSFLGQANYGYTF
TRBJ2-1 | TRBV10-3 | - | - | TGTGCCATCAGTGAGTCGGTGGGGCGGCTTCCAAATGAGCAATACTTC | CAISESVGRLPNEQYF
TRBJ2-3 | TRBV11-1 | - | - | TGTGCTAGCAGCCAGGGGCACGGAGGGAGCACAGATACGCAGTATTTT | CASSQGHGGSTDTQYF
TRBJ2-3 | TRBV24-1 | TRBD2 | few | TGTGCCACCAGTGAGGCGGGGGGCAGGACGGCGCAGTATTTT | CATSEAGGRTAQYF
TRBJ2-1 | TRBV7-3 | - | - | TGTGCCAGCAGCTCGCACAGCTCCTACAATGAGCAGTTCTTC | CASSSHSSYNEQFF
TRBJ2-2 | TRBV4-3 | - | - | TGCACCAGCAGCCAAGATCCGGGACATCCCGGGGAGCTATTTTTT | CTSSQDPGHPGELFF
TRBJ2-3 | TRBV10-3 | - | - | TGTGCCATCAGTGAGTCAGGGGATATGCAGTATTTT | CAISESGDMQYF
TRBJ2-7 | TRBV12-3/TRBV12-4 | - | - | TGTGCCAGCAGTCCTACAAAGGGAGCGGAACAGTACTTC | CASSPTKGAEQYF
TRBJ1-6 | TRBV14 | - | - | TGTGCCAGCAGCCAAATAGGGAAGAATTCACTCCTCCACTTT | CASSQIGKNSLLHF
TRBJ2-7 | TRBV11-1 | - | - | TGTGTTAGCAGCTTTCAGGCACCAGTGGGCTACGAGCAGTATTTC | CVSSFQAPVGYEQYF